This TCR beta chain comes out of a study of long-term antiretroviral therapy in people with HIV. Study conclusions and caveats: HIV repertoires had narrower CDR3 length ranges than controls.

Concerning this clone: Its antigen is not identified.

immunoSEQ v3.0 was run at survey level. The sequencing target was 40,000-50,000 T-cell genomes per sample. TCRdb's table, derived via immunoSEQ multiplex PCR, lists solely in-frame clones and lacks some. Of around 15,000 clones in the sample, roughly 81% were seen once. J was trimmed by 5 bases and V by 1 base; bases with no gene match: 4. Germline V lookup: CDR1 MGHRA, CDR2 YSYEKL. This CDR3 region has 16 residues. The chain joins TRBV4-1 to TRBJ2-5; 13 nucleotides line up with TRBD2. Sequences were derived from unsorted PBMCs, sampled 0.5 years after starting antiretroviral therapy. The TCR sequence derives from a woman in her thirties or forties with HIV. CDR3 region: CASSQGLAGGMETQYF. As DNA, the CDR3 is TGCGCCAGCAGCCAAGGACTAGCGGGAGGTATGGAGACCCAGTACTTC.